This TCR beta chain originates from a study of OX40 agonist ivuxolimab in advanced cancers. V was cut by 6 bases and J by 9 bases, with 17 bases left in between. Germline lookup yields CDR1 SGHTA and CDR2 FQGNSA. CDR3 length: 13 residues. Sequencing was performed with immunoSEQ multiplex PCR; in TCRdb, only in-frame clones are kept and a portion is missing. Found here are roughly 97,000 clones, around 90% of them singletons; the top ten hold 0.65% to 0.95%. This sequence was found in an adult with an advanced solid tumor such as melanoma, head and neck, liver or kidney cancer. Here the sequenced sample was CD4+ or CD8+ T cells sorted from blood, taken in a trial of the OX40 agonist ivuxolimab. This rearrangement joins TRBV7-2 to TRBJ2-5; perhaps D is TRBD1 or TRBD2 (6 bases each). CDR3 loop: CASSPGAVGAQYF. CDR3 coding DNA: TGTGCCAGCAGTCCGGGGGCTGTCGGGGCCCAGTACTTC.